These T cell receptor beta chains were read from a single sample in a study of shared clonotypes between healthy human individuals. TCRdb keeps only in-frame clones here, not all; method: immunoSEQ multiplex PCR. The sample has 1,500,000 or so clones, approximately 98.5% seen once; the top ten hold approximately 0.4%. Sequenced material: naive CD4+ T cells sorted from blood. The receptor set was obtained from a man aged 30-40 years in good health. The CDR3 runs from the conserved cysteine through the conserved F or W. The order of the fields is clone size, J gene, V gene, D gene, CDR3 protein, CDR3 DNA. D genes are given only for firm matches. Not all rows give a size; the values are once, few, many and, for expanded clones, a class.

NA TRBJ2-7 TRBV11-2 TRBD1 CASSPLGQAKYEQYF TGTGCCAGCAGCCCGCTGGGACAGGCGAAATACGAGCAGTACTTC
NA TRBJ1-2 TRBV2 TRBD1 CASSGDSFNYGYTF TGTGCCAGCAGTGGGGACAGTTTCAACTATGGCTACACCTTC
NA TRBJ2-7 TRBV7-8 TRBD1 CASSSGTGYDQQYF TGTGCCAGCAGCTCCGGGACAGGCTACGACCAGCAGTACTTC
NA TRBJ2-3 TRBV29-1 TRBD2 CSVRTSGSPFTDTQYF TGCAGCGTCCGGACTAGCGGATCACCTTTCACAGATACGCAGTATTTT
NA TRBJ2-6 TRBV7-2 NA CASSLEGSGANVLTF TGTGCCAGCAGCTTAGAAGGCTCTGGGGCCAACGTCCTGACTTTC
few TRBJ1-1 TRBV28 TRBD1 CASRNRGRPGTEAFF TGTGCCAGCAGAAACAGGGGGCGACCGGGAACTGAAGCTTTCTTT
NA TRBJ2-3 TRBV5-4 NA CASSWGIDTDTQYF TGTGCCAGCAGCTGGGGGATTGACACAGATACGCAGTATTTT
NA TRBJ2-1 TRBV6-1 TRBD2 CASSVRASGSNEQFF TGTGCCAGCAGTGTACGAGCTAGCGGGAGTAATGAGCAGTTCTTC
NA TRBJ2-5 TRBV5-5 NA CASSWTREETQYF TGTGCCAGCAGCTGGACAAGGGAAGAGACCCAGTACTTC
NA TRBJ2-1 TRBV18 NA CASSASFGGMYEQFF TGTGCCAGCTCCGCTTCTTTCGGGGGCATGTATGAGCAGTTCTTC
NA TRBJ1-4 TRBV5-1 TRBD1 CASSPGGAGNEKLFF TGCGCCAGCAGCCCAGGGGGCGCAGGTAATGAAAAACTGTTTTTT
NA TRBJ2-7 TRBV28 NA CASSFQSQPYEQYF TGTGCCAGCAGTTTTCAATCGCAACCGTACGAGCAGTACTTC
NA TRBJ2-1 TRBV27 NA CASSPLPQGNEQFF TGTGCCAGCAGTCCGCTCCCCCAGGGCAATGAGCAGTTCTTC
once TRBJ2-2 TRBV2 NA CASSAGLDTGELFF TGTGCCAGCAGTGCGGGGTTGGACACCGGGGAGCTGTTTTTT
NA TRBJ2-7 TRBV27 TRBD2 CASVGAGVYEQYF TGTGCCAGCGTTGGTGCGGGAGTGTACGAGCAGTACTTC
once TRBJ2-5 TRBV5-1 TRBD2 CASSMGLAGGGAGETQYF TGCGCCAGCAGCATGGGACTAGCGGGAGGAGGGGCAGGAGAGACCCAGTACTTC
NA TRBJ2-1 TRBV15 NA CATSRGSLYNEQFF TGTGCCACCAGCAGAGGCTCCCTGTACAATGAGCAGTTCTTC
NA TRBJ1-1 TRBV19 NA CASSVFGAMNTEAFF TGTGCCAGTAGTGTGTTTGGGGCTATGAACACTGAAGCTTTCTTT
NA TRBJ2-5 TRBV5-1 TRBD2 CASSRGSVELETQYF TGCGCCAGCAGCCGCGGGAGTGTAGAGTTGGAGACCCAGTACTTC
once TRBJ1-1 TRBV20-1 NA CSAREVSEAFF TGCAGTGCTAGAGAAGTCTCTGAAGCTTTCTTT
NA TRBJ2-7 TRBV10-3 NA CAINEGTGYEQYF TGTGCCATCAACGAGGGGACGGGCTACGAGCAGTACTTC
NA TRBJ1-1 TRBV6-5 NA CASSFDMGPVNTEAFF TGTGCCAGCAGTTTTGATATGGGGCCCGTGAACACTGAAGCTTTCTTT
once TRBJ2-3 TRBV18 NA CASSPLRESTDTQYF TGTGCCAGCTCACCACTTCGGGAGAGCACAGATACGCAGTATTTT
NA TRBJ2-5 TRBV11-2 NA CASSLAGAPETQYF TGTGCCAGCAGCTTAGCAGGGGCTCCAGAGACCCAGTACTTC
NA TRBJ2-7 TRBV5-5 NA CASSMTGDFYEQYF TGTGCCAGCAGCATGACAGGCGATTTCTACGAGCAGTACTTC
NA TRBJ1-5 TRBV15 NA CATSRDPGVRNQPQHF TGTGCCACCAGCAGAGATCCGGGGGTACGCAATCAGCCCCAGCATTTT
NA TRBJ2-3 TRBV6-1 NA CASIRAPSTDTQYF TGTGCCAGCATCCGGGCACCTAGCACAGATACGCAGTATTTT
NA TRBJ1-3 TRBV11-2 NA CASSLGSGNTIYF TGTGCCAGCAGCTTAGGCTCTGGAAACACCATATATTTT
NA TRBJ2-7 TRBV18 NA CASSPRGVGSEQYF TGTGCCAGCTCACCACGGGGTGTGGGGTCCGAGCAGTACTTC
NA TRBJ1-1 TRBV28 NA CASTPRSDTEAFF TGTGCCAGCACCCCCAGGTCCGACACTGAAGCTTTCTTT
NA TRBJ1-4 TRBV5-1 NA CASSLVAATNEKLFF TGCGCCAGCAGCTTGGTGGCGGCAACTAATGAAAAACTGTTTTTT
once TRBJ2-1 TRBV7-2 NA CASSLETSLSQFF TGTGCCAGCAGCTTAGAGACTAGTCTTAGTCAGTTCTTC